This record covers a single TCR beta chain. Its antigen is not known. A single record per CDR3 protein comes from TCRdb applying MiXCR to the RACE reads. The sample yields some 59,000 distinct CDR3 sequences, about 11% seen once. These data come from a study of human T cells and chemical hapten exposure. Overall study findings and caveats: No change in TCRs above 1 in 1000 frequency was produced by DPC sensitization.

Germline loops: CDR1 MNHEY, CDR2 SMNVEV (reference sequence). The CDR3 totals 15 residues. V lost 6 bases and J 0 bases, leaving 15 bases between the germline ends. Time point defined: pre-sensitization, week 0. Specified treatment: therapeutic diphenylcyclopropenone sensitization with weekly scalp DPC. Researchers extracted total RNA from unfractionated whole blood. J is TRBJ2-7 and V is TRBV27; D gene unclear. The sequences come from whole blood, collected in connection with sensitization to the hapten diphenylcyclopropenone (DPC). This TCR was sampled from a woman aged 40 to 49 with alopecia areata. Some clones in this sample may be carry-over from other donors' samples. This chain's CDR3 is CASRAYISSSYEQYF. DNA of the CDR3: TGTGCCAGCAGAGCCTATATATCATCCTCCTACGAGCAGTACTTC.